The present entry profiles one T cell receptor (beta chain) with its context. What it binds is not known. The junction departs from germline at one end; a sequencing error may be responsible. TCRdb passed the reads through MiXCR, listing each CDR3 protein once. The table includes about 600,000 distinct CDR3 sequences, 20% to 25% detected once. The germline CDR1 and CDR2 sequences are SGHVT and SQSDAQ. The CDR3 loop spans 15 amino acids. This specimen belongs to a study of T cell repertoires in cytomegalovirus infection. Across the study: An indication of both CMV infection and matching HLA type came from public TCR beta signatures. Study findings and constraints: The ex vivo response showed dominance by HLA-C-restricted CMV-specific TCR beta clonotypes. Using cumulative public TCR beta family frequency, the authors identified those who carried CMV together with the relevant HLA.

V is TRBV7-4 and J is TRBJ2-5; D remains ambiguous. The sequence was obtained from a human donor in good health (CMV status not recorded). Some clones in this sample may be carry-over from other donors' samples. Sequenced material: CD8+ T cells from PBMCs. CDR3 DNA: TGTGCCAACAGCCCCTCCCCAGGATACCAAGAGACCCAGTACTTC. Its protein product is CANSPSPGYQETQYF. Combining the CDR3 with reference TRBV7-4 and TRBJ2-5 gives the whole variable domain GAGVSQSPRYKVAKRGRDVALRCDSISGHVTLYWYRQTLGQGSEVLTYSQSDAQRDKSGRPSGRFSAERPERSVSTLKIQRTEQGDSAVYLCANSPSPGYQETQYFGPGTRLLVL.